This T cell receptor beta chain emerged from a study of blood T cells in healthy people across ages. No fewer than 7 million PBMCs went into each sample. It was with a sample-barcoded 5' primer and a J-beta primer mix that a second PCR of about 6 to 12 cycles was run. A template-switch adaptor with 12 random nucleotides tagged each cDNA molecule. TCRdb reanalysed the 5' RACE reads using MiXCR and keeps one entry per CDR3 protein. The top ten clones hold around 15% of a sample with some 900,000 distinct CDR3 sequences, around 49% of them seen once. As for this clonotype: The antigen is undetermined.

CDR1 and CDR2 from the germline V gene are LGHDT and YNNKEL (reference sequence). This CDR3 contains 15 residues. Trimming removed 2 bases from V and 6 bases from J, with 16 bases in between. Study-level results: Donor CMV status, an unknown factor, possibly confounded changes in expanded clonotypes. Researchers report that TCR beta diversity correlated strongly with naive T cell percentage.

V is TRBV3-1 and J is TRBJ1-2, with a weak D call TRBD1 (5 bases). Material for sequencing was blood. The receptor comes from a man aged 30 to 45 in good health. CDR3 in amino acids: CASSQQGGSRDGYTF. The CDR3 DNA is TGTGCCAGCAGCCAACAGGGCGGGTCGAGAGATGGCTACACCTTC.